Below, 10 T cell receptor beta chains from the same sample are listed, as sequenced in a study of T cells after yellow fever vaccination (dated by TCRdb to between 2018 and 2021). Receptor libraries were prepared by 5' RACE. The instrument was an Illumina HiSeq 2500. Starting from the raw public reads, TCRdb applied fastp trimming at Q25, assembled clones with MiXCR and retained in-frame beta chains. Every CDR3 protein is listed once, alongside the most common genes and DNA of its rows. Counted in this sample were 30,000 to 35,000 distinct CDR3 sequences; about 6.3% of them appeared once. 20% to 25% of the sample is in the top ten clones. The treatment or condition label on this specimen signifies: live attenuated yellow fever vaccine strain. Here the sequenced sample was PBMCs, either bulk or a sorted T-cell subset (CD4+, CD8+, memory, or dextramer-sorted; not recorded which), taken on the day of the first yellow fever vaccination. The receptors originated from a young man who received the YFV17D yellow fever vaccine.

This clonotype has a count of ten or more. The V and J genes are TRBV3-1 and TRBJ1-2; TRBD1 is a possible D gene (5 bases). Trimming took off 4 bases at V and 0 bases at J, with 15 bases between the two ends. This CDR3 is 16 amino acids long. CDR1 LGHDT and CDR2 YNNKEL come from the germline V gene (reference sequence). As DNA, the CDR3 is TGTGCCAGCAGCCGATCGATCGGGGGAGCTAACTATGGCTACACCTTC. Protein sequence: CASSRSIGGANYGYTF. The whole variable domain, filled in from reference TRBV3-1 and TRBJ1-2, reads DTAVSQTPKYLVTQMGNDKSIKCEQNLGHDTMYWYKQDSKKFLKIMFSYNNKELIINETVPNRFSPKSPDKAHLNLHINSLELGDSAVYFCASSRSIGGANYGYTFGSGTRLTVV.

This clonotype came up many times. The rearrangement joins TRBV6-1 to TRBJ1-4, with 8 bases lining up with TRBD1. With V trimmed by 5 bases and J by 5 bases, 7 bases remained unmatched. Germline lookup yields CDR1 MNHNS and CDR2 SASEGT. This CDR3 has 15 amino acids. This CDR3 is CASSRGQGLNEKLFF. The CDR3 coding sequence is TGTGCCAGCAGTAGAGGACAGGGCTTGAATGAAAAACTGTTTTTT.

V gene TRBV20-1 combines with J gene TRBJ2-2; maybe TRBD2 (6 bases). Trimming stripped 5 bases from V and 5 bases from J, with 21 bases between. This CDR3 has 16 amino acids. The germline V gene encodes CDR1 DFQATT and CDR2 SNEGSKA (reference sequence). CDR3 coding DNA: TGCAGTGCTGCGTCTGGTAGCGGTCACCAAACCGGGGAGCTGTTTTTT. Protein product: CSAASGSGHQTGELFF.

This clonotype was seen at least ten times. The chain is built from TRBV7-2 and TRBJ2-7; 7 bases line up with TRBD1. This CDR3 is built from 18 residues. Germline V gives CDR1 SGHTA, CDR2 FQGNSA. Trimming took 9 bases from V and 2 from J; bases not matched to a gene: 22. CDR3 sequence reads: CASGWGGIGRGKAYEQYV. CDR3 in DNA: TGTGCCAGTGGTTGGGGTGGAATTGGCAGGGGGAAAGCCTACGAGCAGTACGTC.

This clonotype has at least ten counts. The chain employs TRBV15 and TRBJ2-7, with D perhaps matching TRBD2 (5 bases). Germline V gene data show CDR1 as LNHNV and CDR2 as YYDKDF (reference sequence). The CDR3 is 11 amino acids. The CDR3 DNA sequence: TGTGCCACCAGCAGAGCGGCCACTAGAGGCGTC. Its protein product is CATSRAATRGV.

Ten or more counts support this clonotype. In DNA, the CDR3 is TGCAGCGTTAAGCCGGGACAGAACTCTGGGGCCAACGTCCTGACTTTC. Protein sequence: CSVKPGQNSGANVLTF. The V and J genes are TRBV29-1 and TRBJ2-6; TRBD1 agrees at 7 bases. V was pared by 5 bases and J by 0 bases, with 7 bases of the junction left unmatched. This CDR3 contains 16 residues. The V gene's germline CDR1 is SQVTM and CDR2 ANQGSEA.

This clonotype appeared many times. The rearrangement links TRBV10-3 to TRBJ1-1, with D perhaps TRBD1 (6 bases). Trimming cost V 10 bases and J 2 bases, with 14 bases left between them. Germline V gene lookup returns CDR1 ENHRY and CDR2 SYGVKD. This CDR3 contains 13 residues. The CDR3 DNA is TGTGCCACCTCGACAGGCCCCAACACTGAAGCTTTCTTT. This codes for CATSTGPNTEAFF.

This clonotype was seen repeatedly, ten times or more. The chain recombines TRBV25-1 with TRBJ1-6; no firm D call. In germline, CDR1 is MGHDK, CDR2 SYGVNS. The CDR3 runs to 18 residues. The ends were cut back, 0 bases at V and 5 bases at J, with 17 bases in the middle. The CDR3 sequence is CASSEYSPKSTDNSPLHF. In DNA, the CDR3 is TGTGCCAGCAGTGAATATTCCCCAAAATCAACAGATAATTCACCCCTCCACTTT. The full variable domain, rest sourced from reference TRBV25-1 and TRBJ1-6, is EADIYQTPRYLVIGTGKKITLECSQTMGHDKMYWYQQDPGMELHLIHYSYGVNSTEKGDLSSESTVSRIRTEHFPLTLESARPSHTSQYLCASSEYSPKSTDNSPLHFGNGTRLTVT.

This chain joins TRBV28 and TRBJ1-1, with D hard to call. The germline V gene encodes CDR1 MDHEN and CDR2 SYDVKM. Trimming took off 6 bases at V and 0 bases at J, with 8 bases between the two ends. This CDR3 contains 13 residues. The CDR3 region is CASRTTMNTEAFF. CDR3 DNA sequence: TGTGCCAGCAGGACCACGATGAACACTGAAGCTTTCTTT.

This clonotype was counted many times. The chain recombines TRBV11-2 with TRBJ2-3, with a tentative D call TRBD2 (6 bases). The V end lost 1 base, the J end lost 3 bases, and 14 bases lay between the germline ends. Germline CDR1 and CDR2: SGHAT and FQNNGV. The CDR3 has 16 residues. Written as DNA, the CDR3 is TGTGCCAGCAGCTTAGTCCGGGGGTCAGAAACAGATACGCAGTATTTT. Amino acids: CASSLVRGSETDTQYF.